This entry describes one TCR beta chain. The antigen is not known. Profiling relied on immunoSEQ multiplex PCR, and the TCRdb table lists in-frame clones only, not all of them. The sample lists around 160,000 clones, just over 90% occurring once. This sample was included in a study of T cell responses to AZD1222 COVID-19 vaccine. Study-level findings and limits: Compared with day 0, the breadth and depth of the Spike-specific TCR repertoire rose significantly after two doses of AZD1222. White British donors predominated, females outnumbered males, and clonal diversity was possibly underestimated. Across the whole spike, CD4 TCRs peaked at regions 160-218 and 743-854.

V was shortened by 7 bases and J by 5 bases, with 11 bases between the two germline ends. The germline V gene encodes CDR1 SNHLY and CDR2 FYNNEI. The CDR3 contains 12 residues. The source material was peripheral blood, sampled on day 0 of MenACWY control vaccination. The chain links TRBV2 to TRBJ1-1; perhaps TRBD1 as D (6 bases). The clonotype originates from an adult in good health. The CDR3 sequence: CASNPDRTEAFF. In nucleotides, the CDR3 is TGTGCCAGCAACCCGGACAGAACTGAAGCTTTCTTT.